The clone carrying this T cell receptor beta chain was seen more than once but under ten times. Its antigen is as yet unknown. Of the isolated RNA, all was reverse transcribed, and so the sequenced material was expressed TCRB transcripts. Each sample of naive, central memory or regulatory T cells had, on average, about 3.57 million reads. Sequencing used immunoSEQ multiplex PCR; TCRdb keeps in-frame clones, though not all of them. The sample records about 340,000 clones, approximately 13% being singletons. This sample is drawn from a study of beta chain features in type 1 diabetes. The V gene's germline CDR1 is SGHTA and CDR2 FQGNSA. V lost 5 bases to trimming and J lost 6 bases; unmatched junction nucleotides: 22. The CDR3 covers 19 residues. Whole-study results and caveats: cDNA-based sequencing might over-represent cells highly expressing TCR. Shorter TCRB CDR3s, moderately but significantly so, marked every one of the four CD4+ subsets in Type 1 diabetes patients. Any role of HLA type in TCRB rearrangement remained unresolved here.

Sorted CD4+ subsets: naive, central memory, regulatory, stem cell-like memory (CD45RO/CCR7/CD25/CD127/CD95/CD27 panel). V usage is TRBV7-2 and J usage is TRBJ1-2; 9 nucleotides match TRBD1. Sequencing was carried out using naive CD4+ T cells from blood. This sequence originates from a woman aged 18-29 years with type 1 diabetes. CDR3 sequence (DNA): TGTGCCAGCAGCCGTAAGGGAGGGACAGGGCCCATCTCAGGACATGGCTACACCTTC. Residues: CASSRKGGTGPISGHGYTF.